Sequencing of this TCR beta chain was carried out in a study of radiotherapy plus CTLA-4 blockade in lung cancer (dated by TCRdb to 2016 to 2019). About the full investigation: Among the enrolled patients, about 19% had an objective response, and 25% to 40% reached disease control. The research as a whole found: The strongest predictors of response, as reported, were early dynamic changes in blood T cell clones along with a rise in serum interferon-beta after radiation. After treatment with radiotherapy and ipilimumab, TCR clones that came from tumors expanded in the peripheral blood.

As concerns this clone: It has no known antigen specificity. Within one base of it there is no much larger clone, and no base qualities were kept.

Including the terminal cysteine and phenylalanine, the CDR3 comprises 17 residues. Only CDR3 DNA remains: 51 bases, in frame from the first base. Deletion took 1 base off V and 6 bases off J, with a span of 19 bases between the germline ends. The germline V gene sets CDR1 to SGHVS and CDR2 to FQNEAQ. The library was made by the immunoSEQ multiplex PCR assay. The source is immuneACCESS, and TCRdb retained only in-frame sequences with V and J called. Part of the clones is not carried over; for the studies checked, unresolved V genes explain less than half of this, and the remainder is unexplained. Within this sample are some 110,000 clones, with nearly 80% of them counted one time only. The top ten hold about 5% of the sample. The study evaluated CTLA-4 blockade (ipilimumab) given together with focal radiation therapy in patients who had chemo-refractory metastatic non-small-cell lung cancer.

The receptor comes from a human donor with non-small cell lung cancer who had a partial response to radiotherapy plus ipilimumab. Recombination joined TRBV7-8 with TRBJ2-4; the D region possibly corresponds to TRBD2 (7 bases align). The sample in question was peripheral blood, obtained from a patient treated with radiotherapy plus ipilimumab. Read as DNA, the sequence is TGTGCCAGCAGCTTAGGGCGGGGGCGCTCTTTGGGAAACATTCAGTACTTC. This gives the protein CASSLGRGRSLGNIQYF.